The 19 T cell receptor beta chains given below trace back to one sample, sequenced in a study of T-cell memory formation after mild COVID-19. TCRdb itself ran the 5' RACE reads through MiXCR, one entry per CDR3 protein. Of 120,000 to 150,000 distinct CDR3 sequences in the sample, about a fifth were seen once. The sequencing sample was made of PBMCs or a T cell subset sorted from them (not recorded which). These receptors were obtained from an adult woman who had mild COVID-19 (a few samples of this study predate the infection). Cell type and time point are not known.

This chain links TRBV20-1 with TRBJ2-3, with 9 positions matching TRBD2. Germline CDR1 reads DFQATT; CDR2 reads SNEGSKA (reference sequence). V shed 6 bases and J 2 bases; nucleotides not matched to a gene: 6. The CDR3 runs to 14 residues. The CDR3 DNA sequence: TGCAGTGCCAGCCTAGCGGGGATCACAGATACGCAGTATTTT. This translates into CSASLAGITDTQYF.

This clonotype was observed a handful of times. The genes are TRBV11-1 and TRBJ2-5; 8 bases map to TRBD1. Germline CDR1 SGHAT, CDR2 FQDESV (reference sequence). The CDR3 covers 13 residues. Losses at the gene ends were 4 bases for V and 4 bases for J; bases not matched to a gene: 2. This chain's CDR3 is CASSWDRRETQYF. The CDR3 DNA is TGTGCCAGCAGCTGGGACAGGCGAGAGACCCAGTACTTC.

The J gene is TRBJ1-3, the V gene TRBV5-5, with unresolved D. V lost 5 bases, J lost 0 bases, and 12 bases lay in between. The V gene's germline CDR1 is SGHKS and CDR2 YYEKEE (reference sequence). The CDR3 runs to 15 residues. In nucleotides, the CDR3 is TGTGCCAGCAGTTCCGGGATCCACTCTGGAAACACCATATATTTT. Translation gives CASSSGIHSGNTIYF.

CDR3 DNA: TGCAGTGCTGAAGCCGGGACTAGCGGTTCTAGCACAGATACGCAGTATTTT. It yields the protein CSAEAGTSGSSTDTQYF. This chain connects TRBV20-1 to TRBJ2-3; 11 positions match TRBD2. Germline V gene sequence: CDR1 DFQATT, CDR2 SNEGSKA (reference sequence). CDR3 size: 17 residues. Trimming cost V 5 bases and J 0 bases; bases outside gene matches: 10.

This clonotype was seen a handful of times. The rearrangement links TRBV7-8 to TRBJ2-1; 8 bases line up with TRBD1. The CDR3 is 15 residues long. Germline CDR1 and CDR2: SGHVS and FQNEAQ. The junction had 4 bases not matched to a gene; V was cut back by 3 bases and J by 3 bases. CDR3 region: CASSFRDRIYNEQFF. For the CDR3, the DNA is TGTGCCAGCAGCTTCCGGGACAGGATCTACAATGAGCAGTTCTTC.

The V and J genes are TRBV27 and TRBJ2-7; 12 bases map to TRBD1. The J segment lost 5 bases and the V segment lost 7 bases, leaving 18 bases of the junction unmatched. The length of the CDR3 is 18 residues. Germline lookup yields CDR1 MNHEY and CDR2 SMNVEV (reference sequence). CDR3 nucleotide sequence: TGTGCCAGCACAGAGGGGGACAGGGGGCGAATAGCGACCGACGAGCAGTACTTC. It specifies CASTEGDRGRIATDEQYF.

This clonotype was observed a few times. The chain combines TRBV4-1 with TRBJ2-2; D is tentatively TRBD1 or TRBD2 (6 bases each). The germline CDR1 and CDR2 sequences are MGHRA and YSYEKL. V lost 4 bases and J lost 7, with 10 bases in between. The CDR3 is made up of 13 amino acids. In DNA form, the CDR3 reads TGCGCCAGCAGCCTCCGGGGGCTCGGGGAGCTGTTTTTT. Translation gives CASSLRGLGELFF.

The chain has TRBV6-6 and TRBJ2-4; either TRBD1 or TRBD2 may fit D (5 bases each). The CDR3 extends over 13 amino acids. The V gene's germline CDR1 is MNHNY and CDR2 SVGAGI (reference sequence). The V end was cut by 4 bases, the J end by 7 bases, with 11 bases between. CDR3 sequence: CASSWRWGNIQYF. The CDR3 DNA reads TGTGCCAGCAGTTGGCGTTGGGGGAACATTCAGTACTTC.

This clonotype has ten or more counts. V usage is TRBV3-1 and J usage is TRBJ2-5, with D maybe TRBD2 (5 bases). Trimming cost V 4 bases and J 1 base, with 10 bases left between them. The CDR3 loop spans 14 amino acids. Germline assignment: CDR1 LGHDT and CDR2 YNNKEL (reference sequence). In nucleotides, the CDR3 is TGTGCCAGCAGCCGGAGCGGACTCCAAGAGACCCAGTACTTC. Translation gives CASSRSGLQETQYF.

The chain recombines TRBV5-1 with TRBJ1-2; 8 positions match TRBD1. The germline gives CDR1 SGHRS, CDR2 YFSETQ. The length of the CDR3 is 14 residues. V dropped 0 bases and J dropped 8; count of bases not matched to a gene: 6. CDR3 residues: CASSLAQGAGGYTF. In DNA, the CDR3 is TGCGCCAGCAGCTTGGCGCAGGGGGCTGGAGGCTACACCTTC.

This clonotype has only a few counts. This sequence joins TRBV7-9 and TRBJ2-4; D uncertain. The ends were cut back, 5 bases at V and 0 bases at J, with 8 bases in the middle. CDR1 and CDR2 from the germline V gene are SEHNR and FQNEAQ (reference sequence). This CDR3 has 14 residues. The CDR3 nucleotides are TGTGCCAGCAGCCGTCCGATAGCCAAAAACATTCAGTACTTC. Amino acids: CASSRPIAKNIQYF.

The chain has TRBV4-1 and TRBJ1-2; 9 nucleotides match TRBD1. V dropped 0 bases and J dropped 6; count of bases not matched to a gene: 2. The CDR3 loop spans 14 amino acids. CDR1 is MGHRA and CDR2 is YSYEKL in the germline V gene. The CDR3 protein is CASSQDTGGHGYTF. The CDR3 DNA follows: TGCGCCAGCAGCCAAGACACAGGGGGCCATGGCTACACCTTC.

This clonotype was counted only a few times. The chain has TRBV20-1 and TRBJ1-5; 10 nucleotides line up with TRBD1. Trimming removed 7 bases from V and 6 bases from J; junction bases left unmatched: 6. The length of the CDR3 is 13 residues. The V gene's germline CDR1 is DFQATT and CDR2 SNEGSKA (reference sequence). CDR3 DNA: TGCAGTGGCCGACAGGGGGCAGGTCAGCCCCAGCATTTT. It yields the protein CSGRQGAGQPQHF.

The chain joins TRBV15 to TRBJ2-1, with D unclear. Germline CDR1 reads LNHNV; CDR2 reads YYDKDF (reference sequence). Trimming took 1 base from V and 1 from J, leaving 8 bases between them. The CDR3 length is 15 residues. Here the CDR3 reads CATSRVRGSYNEQFF. CDR3 in DNA: TGTGCCACCAGCAGAGTGCGTGGGTCCTACAATGAGCAGTTCTTC.

This clonotype has a count of ten or more. The V gene is TRBV20-1, the J gene TRBJ2-5; D not resolved. The CDR3 contains 14 residues. V shed 2 bases and J shed 5 bases, with 15 bases lying between them. The V gene's germline CDR1 is DFQATT and CDR2 SNEGSKA (reference sequence). The CDR3 protein is CSARRTQWRETQYF. The CDR3 DNA follows: TGCAGTGCTAGAAGGACCCAATGGCGGGAGACCCAGTACTTC.

The chain recombines TRBV7-8 with TRBJ2-7; 7 bases fit TRBD1. Germline values: CDR1 SGHVS, CDR2 FQNEAQ. CDR3 size: 14 residues. Unmatched junction bases numbered 10, after V lost 7 bases and J lost 4 bases. The CDR3 loop is CASTSPGGSYEQYF. The CDR3 DNA reads TGTGCCAGCACCAGCCCAGGGGGTTCATACGAGCAGTACTTC.

This clonotype has just a few counts. This chain connects TRBV20-1 to TRBJ2-5, with TRBD2 as a possible D gene (5 bases). CDR3 size: 13 residues. V gave up 3 bases and J gave up 3 bases, with 11 bases separating them. Germline V gene lookup returns CDR1 DFQATT and CDR2 SNEGSKA (reference sequence). The CDR3 coding sequence is TGCAGTGCTAGGGCGGACGGGGAAGAGACCCAGTACTTC. This encodes CSARADGEETQYF.

The J gene is TRBJ2-7, the V gene TRBV18, with TRBD2 as a possible D gene (6 bases). This CDR3 has 14 amino acids. Germline loops: CDR1 KGHSH, CDR2 LQKENI. The germline V and J ends were trimmed by 3 bases and 2 bases, with 11 bases remaining between them. The CDR3 coding sequence is TGTGCCAGCTCACCGACTAGTCTTCCCTACGAGCAGTACTTC. Translated: CASSPTSLPYEQYF.

This rearrangement joins TRBV15 to TRBJ2-5; D is possibly TRBD2 (6 bases). Germline CDR1 LNHNV, CDR2 YYDKDF (reference sequence). The CDR3 spans 17 residues. V gave up 0 bases and J gave up 6 bases, with 20 bases separating them. CDR3 region: CATSRDGAAGGGKTQYF. DNA for the CDR3: TGTGCCACCAGCAGAGATGGGGCAGCGGGCGGTGGGAAGACCCAGTACTTC.